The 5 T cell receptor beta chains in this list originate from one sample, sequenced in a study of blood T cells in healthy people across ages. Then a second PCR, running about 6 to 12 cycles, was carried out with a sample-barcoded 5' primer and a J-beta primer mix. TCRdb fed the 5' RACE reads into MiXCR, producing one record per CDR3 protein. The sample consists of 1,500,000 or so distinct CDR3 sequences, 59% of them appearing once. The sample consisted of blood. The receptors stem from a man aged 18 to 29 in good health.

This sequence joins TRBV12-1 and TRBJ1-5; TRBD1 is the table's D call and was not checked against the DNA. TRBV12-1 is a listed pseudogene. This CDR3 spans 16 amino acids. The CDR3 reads CASRSPRDRGRQPQHF. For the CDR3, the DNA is TGTGCCAGCAGATCACCCCGGGACAGGGGGCGTCAGCCCCAGCATTTT.

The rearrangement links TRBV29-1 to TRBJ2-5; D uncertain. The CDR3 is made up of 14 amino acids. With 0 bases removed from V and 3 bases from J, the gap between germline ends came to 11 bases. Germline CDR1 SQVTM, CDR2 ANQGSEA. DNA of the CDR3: TGCAGCGTTGAAGATCTGTTCAACAAAGAGACCCAGTACTTC. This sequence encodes CSVEDLFNKETQYF. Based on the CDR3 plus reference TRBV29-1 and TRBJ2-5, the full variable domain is SAVISQKPSRDICQRGTSLTIQCQVDSQVTMMFWYRQQPGQSLTLIATANQGSEATYESGFVIDKFPISRPNLTFSTLTVSNMSPEDSSIYLCSVEDLFNKETQYFGPGTRLLVL.

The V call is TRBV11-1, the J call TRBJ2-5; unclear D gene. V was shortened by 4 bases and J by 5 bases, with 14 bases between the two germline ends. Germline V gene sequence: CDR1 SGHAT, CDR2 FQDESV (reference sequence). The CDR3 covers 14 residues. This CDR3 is CASSSDGPGETQYF. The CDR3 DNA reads TGTGCCAGCAGCTCCGACGGACCCGGGGAGACCCAGTACTTC.

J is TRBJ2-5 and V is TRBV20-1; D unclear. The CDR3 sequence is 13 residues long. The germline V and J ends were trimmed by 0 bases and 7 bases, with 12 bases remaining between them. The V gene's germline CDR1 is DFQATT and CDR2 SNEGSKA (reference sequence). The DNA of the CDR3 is TGCAGTGCTAGAGATTTACAGTCCGGGACCCAGTACTTC. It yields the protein CSARDLQSGTQYF.

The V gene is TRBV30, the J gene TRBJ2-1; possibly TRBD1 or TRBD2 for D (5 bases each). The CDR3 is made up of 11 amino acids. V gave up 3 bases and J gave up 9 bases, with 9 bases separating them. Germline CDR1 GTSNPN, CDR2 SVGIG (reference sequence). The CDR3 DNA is TGTGCCTGGAGCAGTGGGGGTGAGCAGTTCTTC. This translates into CAWSSGGEQFF. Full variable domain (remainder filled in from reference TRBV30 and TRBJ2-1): SQTIHQWPATLVQPVGSPLSLECTVEGTSNPNLYWYRQAAGRGLQLLFYSVGIGQISSEVPQNLSASRPQDRQFILSSKKLLLSDSGFYLCAWSSGGEQFFGPGTRLTVL.